The clone carrying this T cell receptor beta chain was detected ten times or more. Its specificity is unknown. The TCRbeta library incorporated unique molecular identifiers. MiXCR was run by TCRdb on the PCR reads, yielding one entry per CDR3 protein. The data show approximately 300,000 distinct CDR3 sequences, almost 8% seen once. The V gene's germline CDR1 is DFQATT and CDR2 SNEGSKA (reference sequence). Trimming took 5 bases from V and 7 from J, leaving 12 bases between them. CDR3 length: 12 amino acids. This specimen comes from a study of T-cell reconstitution after alpha-beta-depleted transplantation in children. General study results and limits: Several hundred expanded graft clones reportedly supplied alpha-beta T cells about two months after transplant. It was newly produced T cells that mostly accounted for T-cell counts and diversity one year after transplant. Surviving recipient T cells and thymic progenitors produced the high day-60 TCRbeta diversity seen in some patients.

The receptor comes from a female patient aged 2-10 years who had a stem cell transplant for Fanconi anemia, so the T cells may come from the graft donor. The sequencing here drew on peripheral blood, taken 360 days after TCRalphabeta/CD19-depleted stem cell transplant. The chain recombines TRBV20-1 with TRBJ1-5, with D perhaps TRBD1 (6 bases). CDR3 bases: TGCAGTGCTTCCTCAGGGGTGCAGCCCCAGCATTTT. This codes for CSASSGVQPQHF.